This T cell receptor (beta chain) comes out of a study of shared clonotypes between healthy human individuals. Study results and caveats: Clonotype sharing across a few donors was observed for around 4.5% of naive CD4 clonotypes. Investigators expected sequencing depth to affect clonotype sharing among donors.

Data came from immunoSEQ multiplex PCR; TCRdb stores just in-frame clones and leaves some out. The data hold over 2 million clones, with 85% to 95% observed a single time. On this clone: Its antigen is undetermined.

J gave up 6 bases and V 6 bases, and 9 bases lay outside the gene matches. The CDR3 covers 14 residues. Germline CDR1 MNHEY, CDR2 SVGAGI. The healthy adult donors were HIV-negative and reported no recent acute infections or vaccinations. CD45RA-negative memory and CD45RA+ naive subsets were split from the CD4+ cells. The sequenced sample consisted of naive CD4+ T cells from PBMCs. Subset in this sample: CD45RA+ positively selected. The chain links TRBV6-5 to TRBJ2-7; TRBD2 agrees at 9 bases. This TCR was sampled from a man between 18 and 35 years old in good health. Some clones in this sample may be carry-over from other donors' samples. CDR3 bases: TGTGCCAGCAGGATGTTACTAGCGGGCACCGAGCAGTACTTC. It encodes CASRMLLAGTEQYF.